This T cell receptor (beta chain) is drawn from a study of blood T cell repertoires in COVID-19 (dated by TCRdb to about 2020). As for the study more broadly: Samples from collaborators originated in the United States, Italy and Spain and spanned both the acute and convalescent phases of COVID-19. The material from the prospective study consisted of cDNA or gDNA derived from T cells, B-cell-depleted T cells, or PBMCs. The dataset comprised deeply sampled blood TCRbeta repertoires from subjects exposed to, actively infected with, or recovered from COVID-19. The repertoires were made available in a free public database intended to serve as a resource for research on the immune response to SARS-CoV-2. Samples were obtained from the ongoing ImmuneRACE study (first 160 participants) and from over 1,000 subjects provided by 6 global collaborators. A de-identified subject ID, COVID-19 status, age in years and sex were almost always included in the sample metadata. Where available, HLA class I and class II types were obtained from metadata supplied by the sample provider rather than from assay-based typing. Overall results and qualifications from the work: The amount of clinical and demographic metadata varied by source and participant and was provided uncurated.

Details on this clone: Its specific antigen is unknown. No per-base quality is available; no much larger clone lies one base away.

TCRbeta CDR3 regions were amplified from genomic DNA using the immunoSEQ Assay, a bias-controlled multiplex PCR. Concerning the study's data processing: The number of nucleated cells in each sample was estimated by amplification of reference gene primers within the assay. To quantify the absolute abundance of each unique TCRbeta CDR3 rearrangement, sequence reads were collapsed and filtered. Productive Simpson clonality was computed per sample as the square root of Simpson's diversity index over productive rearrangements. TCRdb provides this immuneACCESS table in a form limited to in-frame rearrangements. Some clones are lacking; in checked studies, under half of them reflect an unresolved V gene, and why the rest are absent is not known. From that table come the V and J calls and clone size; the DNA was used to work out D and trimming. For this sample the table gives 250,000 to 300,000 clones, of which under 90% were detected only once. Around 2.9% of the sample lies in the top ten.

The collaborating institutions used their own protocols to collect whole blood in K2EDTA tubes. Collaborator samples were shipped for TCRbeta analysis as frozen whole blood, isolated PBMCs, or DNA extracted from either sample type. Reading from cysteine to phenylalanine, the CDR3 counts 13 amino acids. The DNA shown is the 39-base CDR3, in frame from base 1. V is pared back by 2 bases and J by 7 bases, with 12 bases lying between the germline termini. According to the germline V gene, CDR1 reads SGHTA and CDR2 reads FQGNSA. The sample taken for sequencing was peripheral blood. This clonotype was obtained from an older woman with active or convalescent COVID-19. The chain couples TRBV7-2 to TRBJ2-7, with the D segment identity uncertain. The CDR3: CASSLSSFEEQYF. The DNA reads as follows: TGTGCCAGCAGCTTAAGCTCATTCGAGGAGCAGTACTTC.